The TCR beta chain described here comes from a study of long-term antiretroviral therapy in people with HIV. Study details: The oldest samples precede the 2015 immediate-ART recommendation by about a decade.

Version v3.0 of the immunoSEQ assay was performed at survey level. Profiling relied on immunoSEQ multiplex PCR, and the TCRdb table lists in-frame clones only, not all of them. The sample has roughly 20,000 clones; approximately 77% are singletons. Looked up from germline, CDR1 is LGHNT and CDR2 is FRNRAP. V dropped 2 bases and J dropped 5; count of bases not matched to a gene: 13. CDR3 length equals 20 residues. Turning to this clone: Antigen specificity is unknown.

The study, taken as a whole, reports: Diversity went up after ART and still fell short of transplant donor controls.

The chain employs TRBV12-5 and TRBJ2-1, with TRBD2 matching over 15 bases. The starting material was unsorted PBMCs, obtained at the start of antiretroviral therapy. This sequence was found in a man aged 45-65 years with HIV. This CDR3 is CASGLLRTSGRALWDNEQFF. CDR3 in DNA: TGTGCTAGTGGTTTGCTTCGGACTAGCGGGAGGGCCTTGTGGGACAATGAGCAGTTCTTC.